These 22 T cell receptor beta chains came from one sample sequenced in a study of CD8 T cells in ankylosing spondylitis. TCRdb re-called the 5' RACE reads through MiXCR, storing one row per CDR3 protein. The sample holds a few hundred thousand distinct CDR3 sequences, 20% seen once. Sequenced input: blood, either unsorted or a sorted T cell fraction (not recorded which). The receptor set was obtained from a male donor with ankylosing spondylitis or in good health (not recorded which).

This clonotype was counted ten times or more. The chain joins TRBV12-3 or TRBV12-4 to TRBJ2-1; D gene uncertain. The V gene lost 4 bases and the J gene lost 8 bases, with 9 bases spanning the gap. The CDR3 is 12 amino acids. CDR3 loop: CASSSLVDEQFF. CDR3 nucleotide sequence: TGTGCCAGCAGTTCCCTAGTCGATGAGCAGTTCTTC.

This clonotype was picked up a small number of times. The gene calls are TRBV4-1 and TRBJ2-2; 11 bases agree with TRBD2. Germline V CDR1 and CDR2: MGHRA, YSYEKL. V dropped 2 bases and J dropped 5; count of bases not matched to a gene: 4. There are 16 residues in the CDR3. The CDR3 bases are TGCGCCAGCAGCCAAAGCCCTAGCGGGGGGACCGGGGAGCTGTTTTTT. The encoded protein is CASSQSPSGGTGELFF.

This clonotype was counted a few times. V is TRBV29-1 and J is TRBJ2-3, with D maybe TRBD1 (6 bases). Germline V gene lookup returns CDR1 SQVTM and CDR2 ANQGSEA. The CDR3 has 16 residues. V lost 2 bases, J lost 2 bases, and 17 bases lay in between. CDR3 protein: CSVETGLGAPTDTQYF. The CDR3 DNA reads TGCAGCGTTGAAACCGGGCTGGGGGCGCCCACAGATACGCAGTATTTT.

This clonotype was observed many times. The chain combines TRBV7-9 with TRBJ2-2; D perhaps matches TRBD1 (6 bases). V was clipped by 4 bases and J by 5 bases, with 8 bases between them. This CDR3 spans 13 amino acids. The germline CDR1 and CDR2 sequences are SEHNR and FQNEAQ (reference sequence). For the CDR3, the DNA is TGTGCCAGCAGCTCAGGGGAAACCGGGGAGCTGTTTTTT. The encoded protein is CASSSGETGELFF.

This clonotype was detected a few times. The chain recombines TRBV25-1 with TRBJ2-5; 8 nucleotides line up with TRBD2. Germline V lookup: CDR1 MGHDK, CDR2 SYGVNS. Unmatched junction bases numbered 5, after V lost 10 bases and J lost 7 bases. The CDR3 extends over 11 amino acids. This CDR3 reads CAIPGGRTQYF. The CDR3 DNA reads TGTGCCATCCCGGGAGGGCGGACCCAGTACTTC.

Here the CDR3 reads CASSQDKGGFPLHF. Written as DNA, the CDR3 is TGTGCCAGCAGCCAGGACAAGGGGGGGTTCCCCCTCCACTTT. The V call is TRBV7-3, the J call TRBJ1-6, with a weak D call TRBD1 (6 bases). The CDR3 has 14 residues. Germline assignment: CDR1 SGHTA and CDR2 FQGTGA. Trimming stripped 5 bases from V and 13 bases from J, with 18 bases between.

This clonotype was counted only a few times. The CDR3 protein is CASSQVEWVSDEQYF. The DNA for the CDR3 is TGTGCCAGCAGCCAAGTGGAATGGGTCAGTGACGAGCAGTACTTC. The genes are TRBV4-2 and TRBJ2-7, with D hard to call. V was cut by 1 base and J by 5 bases, with 15 bases left in between. This CDR3 has 15 residues. Germline assignment: CDR1 LGHNA and CDR2 YNFKEQ.

V gene TRBV6-5 combines with J gene TRBJ2-7, with TRBD2 as a possible D gene (6 bases). The CDR3 is made up of 14 amino acids. Trimming took 2 bases from V and 1 from J, leaving 9 bases between them. Per germline, CDR1 MNHEY and CDR2 SVGAGI. The CDR3 coding sequence is TGTGCCAGCAGTTACAAGGGGAGGTCCTACGAGCAGTACTTC. Residues: CASSYKGRSYEQYF.

The chain links TRBV30 to TRBJ2-6; 8 nucleotides line up with TRBD1. Germline CDR1 GTSNPN, CDR2 SVGIG (reference sequence). V shed 3 bases and J 0 bases; nucleotides not matched to a gene: 10. The CDR3 runs 18 residues. In nucleotides, the CDR3 is TGTGCCTGGAGAGTGCGGGACAGGCCCATCTCTGGGGCCAACGTCCTGACTTTC. Its translation: CAWRVRDRPISGANVLTF.

This clonotype turned up a few times. The gene calls are TRBV29-1 and TRBJ2-5, with TRBD2 as a possible D gene (5 bases). CDR3 length equals 14 residues. The germline gives CDR1 SQVTM, CDR2 ANQGSEA. With 3 bases removed from V and 4 bases from J, the gap between germline ends came to 15 bases. The CDR3 here is CSVDGKTDSETQYF. The CDR3 DNA reads as TGCAGCGTTGACGGGAAGACGGACTCAGAGACCCAGTACTTC.

This clonotype has a count of ten or more. V gene TRBV7-8 combines with J gene TRBJ2-1; unclear D gene. This CDR3 is 13 amino acids long. Germline-derived CDR1 and CDR2 are SGHVS and FQNEAQ. The V gene lost 3 bases and the J gene lost 3 bases, with 6 bases spanning the gap. The CDR3 nucleotides read TGTGCCAGCAGCTTGCCACTCTACAATGAGCAGTTCTTC. Translated, it gives CASSLPLYNEQFF.

The chain recombines TRBV19 with TRBJ2-1; 8 bases match TRBD2. With V trimmed by 3 bases and J by 5 bases, 6 bases remained unmatched. The CDR3 extends over 15 amino acids. Germline values: CDR1 LNHDA, CDR2 SQIVND (reference sequence). CDR3 residues: CASSIRGGLNNEQFF. CDR3 nucleotide sequence: TGTGCCAGTAGTATCCGCGGGGGGTTGAACAATGAGCAGTTCTTC.

This clonotype appeared a few times. J is TRBJ1-1 and V is TRBV12-3 or TRBV12-4; TRBD1 might be the D (6 bases). The CDR3 consists of 15 residues. V was clipped by 1 base and J by 0 bases, with 9 bases between them. CDR3 nucleotide sequence: TGTGCCAGCAGTTTAGACAGGGACATGAACACTGAAGCTTTCTTT. Translated: CASSLDRDMNTEAFF.

The gene calls are TRBV29-1 and TRBJ2-7; TRBD1 matches 10 bases. The length of the CDR3 is 14 residues. Germline CDR1 SQVTM, CDR2 ANQGSEA. V shed 3 bases and J 7 bases; nucleotides not matched to a gene: 9. The DNA for the CDR3 is TGCAGCGTTGATACGGGACAGGGGACGGGGGAGCAGTACTTC. It codes for CSVDTGQGTGEQYF.

This chain links TRBV20-1 with TRBJ2-3, with 8 bases fitting TRBD2. J gave up 3 bases and V 3 bases, and 11 bases lay outside the gene matches. CDR1 is DFQATT, CDR2 SNEGSKA, per germline (reference sequence). The CDR3 is made up of 16 amino acids. The CDR3 is CSARGGLSGVTDTQYF. The CDR3 DNA reads as TGCAGTGCTAGGGGCGGACTTAGCGGGGTGACAGATACGCAGTATTTT.

Only a few counts were recorded for this clonotype. V gene TRBV29-1 combines with J gene TRBJ2-1; 7 nucleotides agree with TRBD2. CDR1 SQVTM and CDR2 ANQGSEA come from the germline V gene. The CDR3 extends over 16 amino acids. V dropped 1 base and J dropped 2; count of bases not matched to a gene: 8. The CDR3 nucleotides are TGCAGCGTTGAAGGCCCCCGGGGGGAAACCTACAATGAGCAGTTCTTC. Protein sequence: CSVEGPRGETYNEQFF.

This chain uses TRBV2 with TRBJ2-1; 14 bases align to TRBD2. The CDR3 is 16 residues long. The junction had 2 bases not matched to a gene; V was cut back by 2 bases and J by 5 bases. Germline CDR1 reads SNHLY; CDR2 reads FYNNEI. CDR3 sequence: CASSEQGLAGDNEQFF. DNA for the CDR3: TGTGCCAGCAGTGAACAGGGACTAGCGGGGGACAATGAGCAGTTCTTC.

The V gene is TRBV12-3 or TRBV12-4, the J gene TRBJ2-3, with TRBD1 matching 9 bases. V trimming: 5 bases; J trimming: 1 base; junction bases outside the gene matches: 7. CDR3 length equals 16 residues. The CDR3 DNA reads TGTGCCAGCAGTAAACAGGGGGCGGGCGGCACAGATACGCAGTATTTT. It yields the protein CASSKQGAGGTDTQYF.

The genes are TRBV20-1 and TRBJ2-7; the D is unclear. This CDR3 has 13 residues. The ends were cut back, 6 bases at V and 2 bases at J, with 14 bases in the middle. Germline CDR1 DFQATT, CDR2 SNEGSKA (reference sequence). The CDR3 sequence is CSAPRTVPYEQYF. The CDR3 region has the DNA TGCAGTGCCCCGCGGACCGTCCCCTACGAGCAGTACTTC.

This clonotype was found a few times. V gene TRBV29-1 combines with J gene TRBJ2-1, with D maybe TRBD1 (6 bases). Per germline, CDR1 SQVTM and CDR2 ANQGSEA. Trimming took off 3 bases at V and 3 bases at J, with 12 bases between the two ends. The CDR3 contains 14 residues. CDR3: CSVEWGQVYNEQFF. As DNA, the CDR3 is TGCAGCGTTGAGTGGGGGCAAGTCTACAATGAGCAGTTCTTC.

CDR3 region: CASSLNAGKNTEAFF. In DNA form, the CDR3 reads TGTGCCAGCAGTTTAAATGCAGGGAAGAACACTGAAGCTTTCTTT. The J gene is TRBJ1-1, the V gene TRBV12-3 or TRBV12-4, with D possibly TRBD1 on 5 matching bases. The CDR3 loop spans 15 amino acids. The ends were cut back, 2 bases at V and 1 base at J, with 11 bases in the middle.

There are a few counts of this clonotype. This rearrangement joins TRBV20-1 to TRBJ2-1; D is undetermined. The germline gives CDR1 DFQATT, CDR2 SNEGSKA (reference sequence). There are 11 residues in the CDR3. V lost 0 bases to trimming and J lost 8 bases, with 5 bases between them. In DNA form, the CDR3 reads TGCAGTGCTAGAGATAACGATGAGCAGTTCTTC. Encoded protein: CSARDNDEQFF.